A single count supports the clone carrying this T cell receptor (beta chain). These data originate in a study of blood T cells in healthy people across ages. Together with a sample-barcoded 5' primer, a J-beta primer mix was included in a second PCR lasting roughly 6 to 12 cycles. TCRdb reprocessed the 5' RACE reads with MiXCR, giving one entry per CDR3 protein. The sample contains approximately 810,000 distinct CDR3 sequences, about 36% of which appear only once. The donors, all healthy, were Caucasians living in Russia, aged roughly 6 to 90. Donors each provided around 10 milliliters of peripheral blood. The extraction recovered at least 5.5 micrograms of total RNA per sample. This TCR derives from a man in his late teens or twenties in good health. Material: blood.

The CDR3 DNA is TGTGCCTGGGCCGCAGGGGAGGGGGCCAACGTCCTGACTTTC. Translating it yields CAWAAGEGANVLTF. V and J are TRBV30 and TRBJ2-6; maybe TRBD1 (6 bases). This CDR3 has 14 amino acids. Germline CDR1 GTSNPN, CDR2 SVGIG (reference sequence). V dropped 5 bases and J dropped 4 bases, with 12 bases sitting between them.